This T cell receptor beta chain appears in the sequencing data of a study of blood T cell repertoires in COVID-19. This CDR3 is 15 amino acids long. V lost 5 bases to trimming and J lost 5 bases; unmatched junction nucleotides: 10. Per germline, CDR1 SGHAT and CDR2 FQNNGV. This table comes from immunoSEQ multiplex PCR, and its TCRdb copy is limited to in-frame clones, with some not included. This sample has 150,000 to 200,000 clones; about 86% occur once, and the top ten carry 7% to 9%. Sequencing was carried out using PBMCs or T cells enriched from blood (not recorded which). The chain combines TRBV11-2 with TRBJ2-3; TRBD1 matches at 7 bases. The sequence was collected from a man aged 35-49 years who had recovered from COVID-19. CDR3 region: CASSRTRTGEDTQYF. DNA of the CDR3: TGTGCCAGCAGCCGAACGCGAACAGGGGAAGATACGCAGTATTTT.